Presented here are 20 T cell receptor beta chains from one specimen sequenced in a study of regulatory T cells in long-lasting Graves disease. Arm-PCR of CDR3 regions and iRepertoire HTBI primers were used to build TCR beta libraries. Each CDR3 protein is one row after TCRdb ran MiXCR on the multiplex PCR reads. The sample carries almost 450,000 distinct CDR3 sequences, 15% to 20% recorded once. Described time point: newly diagnosed GD, antithyroid drugs for less than 3 months. RNA isolated from PBMCs was used to make the TCR library. This sample also belongs to another study, concerning T cells in Graves' hyperthyroidism and ophthalmopathy.

The sequenced sample was peripheral blood mononuclear cells (PBMCs), obtained at new diagnosis, from a patient treated with antithyroid drugs. The receptors stem from a woman aged 25 to 39 with Graves disease.

At least ten counts were recorded for this clonotype. The V gene is TRBV29-1, the J gene TRBJ2-5; TRBD2 matches at 14 bases. CDR3 length: 15 residues. Germline lookup yields CDR1 SQVTM and CDR2 ANQGSEA. With 4 bases clipped from V and 4 bases from J, the junction kept 5 bases outside the gene matches. The CDR3: CSVAGTSGSGETQYF. CDR3 DNA: TGCAGCGTTGCGGGGACTAGCGGGAGTGGAGAGACCCAGTACTTC.

This clonotype was observed many times. J is TRBJ2-5 and V is TRBV7-9; 10 positions agree with TRBD2. This CDR3 has 14 amino acids. Germline V lookup: CDR1 SEHNR, CDR2 FQNEAQ (reference sequence). J lost 5 bases, V lost 5 bases, and 5 bases had no gene match. The chain's CDR3 is CASSPRTSGETQYF. In DNA form, the CDR3 reads TGTGCCAGCAGCCCACGGACTAGCGGTGAGACCCAGTACTTC.

Comments on this clonotype: A much more abundant neighbour one base away suggests this may be a read error. V and J are TRBV6-2 or TRBV6-3 and TRBJ2-7, with D unclear. V gave up 5 bases and J gave up 0 bases, with 11 bases separating them. CDR1 and CDR2 from the germline V gene are MNHEY and SVGEGT. This CDR3 has 14 residues. CDR3 amino acids: CASSDGHSSYEQYF. The DNA for the CDR3 is TGTGCCAGCAGTGACGGTCATAGCTCCTACGAGCAGTACTTC.

This clonotype has ten or more counts. The V gene is TRBV11-2, the J gene TRBJ2-7, with 9 nucleotides matching TRBD1. Losses at the gene ends were 5 bases for V and 2 bases for J; bases not matched to a gene: 4. Germline CDR1 is SGHAT and CDR2 is FQNNGV. The CDR3 runs to 14 residues. CDR3 DNA sequence: TGTGCCAGCAGCACCAACAGGGGGCCCTACGAGCAGTACTTC. It yields the protein CASSTNRGPYEQYF.

This sequence joins TRBV20-1 and TRBJ2-7; no clear D. Germline-derived CDR1 and CDR2 are DFQATT and SNEGSKA (reference sequence). V was cut by 3 bases and J by 0 bases, with 15 bases left in between. This CDR3 is 15 amino acids long. DNA for the CDR3: TGCAGTGCTAGGGTACTGGCAGGCCTCTCCTACGAGCAGTACTTC. Translation gives CSARVLAGLSYEQYF.

This clonotype has at least ten counts. CDR3 DNA: TGTGCCAGCGAGGCAGACTACAATGAGCAGTTCTTC. Protein sequence: CASEADYNEQFF. This chain links TRBV28 with TRBJ2-1; D gene uncertain. There are 12 residues in the CDR3. Germline assignment: CDR1 MDHEN and CDR2 SYDVKM. Trimming cost V 8 bases and J 3 bases, with 8 bases left between them.

The V and J genes are TRBV27 and TRBJ2-7; 8 bases fit TRBD2. CDR3 length equals 17 residues. Germline V gene lookup returns CDR1 MNHEY and CDR2 SMNVEV (reference sequence). Trimming removed 4 bases from V and 2 bases from J; junction bases left unmatched: 13. The CDR3 loop is CASSSIRSSGPAYEQYF. The CDR3 DNA is TGTGCCAGCAGTTCGATTCGGTCTAGCGGGCCCGCCTACGAGCAGTACTTC.

V is TRBV20-1 and J is TRBJ2-7; TRBD2 aligns across 8 bases. Germline lookup yields CDR1 DFQATT and CDR2 SNEGSKA (reference sequence). The CDR3 runs 17 residues. V lost 3 bases, J lost 2 bases, and 15 bases stayed unmatched. The DNA of the CDR3 is TGCAGTGCTAGGGTTTATTTCTTGAGCGGGAGAACCTACGAGCAGTACTTC. It is translated as CSARVYFLSGRTYEQYF.

There are many counts of this clonotype. The rearrangement joins TRBV3-1 to TRBJ2-7, with TRBD1 identical over 9 bases. The CDR3 sequence is 14 residues long. The germline CDR1 and CDR2 sequences are LGHDT and YNNKEL (reference sequence). Unmatched junction bases numbered 5, after V lost 3 bases and J lost 5 bases. The CDR3: CASSHGWTGDEQYF. In DNA form, the CDR3 reads TGTGCCAGCAGCCACGGTTGGACAGGGGACGAGCAGTACTTC.

This clonotype was recorded at least ten times. The chain employs TRBV18 and TRBJ2-1; TRBD1 aligns across 9 bases. The CDR3 has 15 amino acids. The germline CDR1 and CDR2 sequences are KGHSH and LQKENI. Trimming at V came to 6 bases and at J to 7 bases, leaving 10 bases not matched to a gene. The CDR3 is CASSLGTGRPNEQFF. The CDR3 bases are TGTGCCAGCTCCTTGGGGACAGGGAGGCCAAATGAGCAGTTCTTC.

In its sample, this clonotype was seen many times. V and J are TRBV6-1 and TRBJ2-1, with D perhaps TRBD1 or TRBD2 (5 bases each). Germline assignment: CDR1 MNHNS and CDR2 SASEGT. The V end lost 8 bases, the J end lost 3 bases, and 14 bases lay between the germline ends. The CDR3 spans 14 residues. The CDR3 reads CASSRDGRYNEQFF. CDR3 DNA sequence: TGTGCCAGCTCCAGGGACGGACGCTACAATGAGCAGTTCTTC.

This clonotype was counted many times. The gene calls are TRBV6-1 and TRBJ2-3, with D possibly being TRBD1 or TRBD2 (6 bases each). Germline V gene lookup returns CDR1 MNHNS and CDR2 SASEGT. The CDR3 runs 13 residues. The V gene lost 7 bases and the J gene lost 6 bases, with 14 bases spanning the gap. CDR3: CASTRPGADTQYF. The CDR3, as DNA: TGTGCCAGCACCAGACCGGGGGCGGATACGCAGTATTTT.

The genes are TRBV7-9 and TRBJ1-5, with TRBD1 matching 8 bases. J lost 4 bases, V lost 1 base, and 3 bases had no gene match. The CDR3 contains 15 residues. CDR1 and CDR2 (germline): SEHNR, FQNEAQ (reference sequence). Here the CDR3 reads CASSLGDRLNQPQHF. Written as DNA, the CDR3 is TGTGCCAGCAGCTTAGGGGACAGGTTAAATCAGCCCCAGCATTTT.

This clonotype was seen a handful of times. The chain carries TRBV28 and TRBJ1-1; D might be TRBD1 (5 bases). The CDR3 is 14 residues long. Germline loops: CDR1 MDHEN, CDR2 SYDVKM. V was clipped by 5 bases and J by 6 bases, with 16 bases between them. The DNA for the CDR3 is TGTGCCAGCAGTCGTGGGGCTATCTCTCCTGAAGCTTTCTTT. Its protein is CASSRGAISPEAFF.

This clonotype came up many times. The rearrangement uses TRBV3-1 and TRBJ2-4; perhaps TRBD2 as D (7 bases). This CDR3 contains 14 residues. With 4 bases removed from V and 7 bases from J, the gap between germline ends came to 14 bases. Germline V gene data show CDR1 as LGHDT and CDR2 as YNNKEL (reference sequence). This CDR3 is CASSLGGAANIQYF. CDR3 DNA: TGTGCCAGCAGCCTTGGGGGGGCTGCGAACATTCAGTACTTC. Looking up the rest from reference TRBV3-1 and TRBJ2-4 gives the full variable domain: DTAVSQTPKYLVTQMGNDKSIKCEQNLGHDTMYWYKQDSKKFLKIMFSYNNKELIINETVPNRFSPKSPDKAHLNLHINSLELGDSAVYFCASSLGGAANIQYFGAGTRLSVL.

In its sample, this clonotype was seen many times. The chain has TRBV11-3 and TRBJ2-7; the D gene is possibly TRBD1 (6 bases). CDR3 size: 14 residues. The V end was cut by 5 bases, the J end by 5 bases, with 16 bases between. Germline assignment: CDR1 SGHNT and CDR2 YENEEA. CDR3 region: CASSEQGRVDEQYF. The CDR3 nucleotides read TGTGCCAGCAGCGAACAGGGTCGAGTTGACGAGCAGTACTTC.

CDR3 residues: CSAQRRALAWEQYF. The CDR3 nucleotides are TGCAGTGCCCAACGGAGGGCTCTTGCATGGGAGCAGTACTTC. The rearrangement uses TRBV20-1 and TRBJ2-7, with a possible D match to TRBD2 (6 bases). The CDR3 runs to 14 residues. V was trimmed by 6 bases and J by 7 bases, leaving 22 bases between them. Germline CDR1 is DFQATT and CDR2 is SNEGSKA (reference sequence).

The sample holds many counts of this clonotype. This chain joins TRBV20-1 and TRBJ2-7; 13 positions agree with TRBD2. The germline gives CDR1 DFQATT, CDR2 SNEGSKA (reference sequence). V was clipped by 5 bases and J by 2 bases; unmatched bases: 3. CDR3 size: 14 residues. DNA of the CDR3: TGCAGTGCTGGGGGGACTAGCGGGACCTACGAGCAGTACTTC. This translates into CSAGGTSGTYEQYF.

The sample holds a few counts of this clonotype. V and J are TRBV6-2 or TRBV6-3 and TRBJ2-7; D might be TRBD2 (5 bases). CDR1 MNHEY and CDR2 SVGEGT come from the germline V gene. V lost 0 bases to trimming and J lost 3 bases, with 12 bases between them. There are 15 residues in the CDR3. The CDR3: CASSYSRSSIYEQYF. The CDR3 DNA reads as TGTGCCAGCAGTTACTCGAGGTCTAGCATCTACGAGCAGTACTTC.

This clonotype has only a few counts. The chain carries TRBV6-2 or TRBV6-3 and TRBJ2-2, with D tentatively TRBD1 (6 bases). CDR1 MNHEY and CDR2 SVGEGT come from the germline V gene. The CDR3 has 15 residues. The V end was cut by 0 bases, the J end by 1 base, with 6 bases between. This chain's CDR3 is CASSYSRGNTGELFF. CDR3 in DNA: TGTGCCAGCAGTTACTCCAGGGGGAACACCGGGGAGCTGTTTTTT.